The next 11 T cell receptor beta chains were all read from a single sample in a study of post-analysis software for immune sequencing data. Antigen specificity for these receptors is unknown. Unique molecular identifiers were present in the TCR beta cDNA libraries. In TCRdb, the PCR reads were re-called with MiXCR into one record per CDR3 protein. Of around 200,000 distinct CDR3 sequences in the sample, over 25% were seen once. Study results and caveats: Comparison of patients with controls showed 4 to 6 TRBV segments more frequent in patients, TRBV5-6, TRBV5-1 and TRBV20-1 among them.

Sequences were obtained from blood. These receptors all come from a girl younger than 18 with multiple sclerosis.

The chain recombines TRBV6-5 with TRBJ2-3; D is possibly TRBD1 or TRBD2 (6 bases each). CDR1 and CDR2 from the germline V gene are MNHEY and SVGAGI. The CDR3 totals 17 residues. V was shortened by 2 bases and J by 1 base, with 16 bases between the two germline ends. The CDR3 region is CASSYGDRGAGTDTQYF. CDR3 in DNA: TGTGCCAGCAGTTACGGGGATAGGGGGGCCGGCACAGATACGCAGTATTTT.

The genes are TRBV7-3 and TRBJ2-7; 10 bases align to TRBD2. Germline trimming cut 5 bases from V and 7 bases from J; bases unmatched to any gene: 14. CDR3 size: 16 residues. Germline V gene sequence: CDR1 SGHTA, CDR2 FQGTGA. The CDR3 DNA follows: TGTGCCAGCAGCCAAGACAAGCGGGGGGGCCATTGGGAGCAGTACTTC. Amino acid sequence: CASSQDKRGGHWEQYF.

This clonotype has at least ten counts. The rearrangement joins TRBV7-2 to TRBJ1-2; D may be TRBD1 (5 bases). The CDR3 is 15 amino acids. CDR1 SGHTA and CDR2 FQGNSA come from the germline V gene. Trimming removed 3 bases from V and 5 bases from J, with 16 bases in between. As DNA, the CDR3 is TGTGCCAGCAGCTTCAACCCCGACAGCCAATATGGCTACACCTTC. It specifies CASSFNPDSQYGYTF.

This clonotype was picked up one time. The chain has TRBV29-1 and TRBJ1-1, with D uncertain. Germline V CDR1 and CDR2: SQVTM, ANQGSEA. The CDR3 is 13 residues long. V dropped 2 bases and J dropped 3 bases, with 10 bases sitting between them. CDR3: CSVEPTVDTEAFF. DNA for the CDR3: TGCAGCGTTGAACCGACCGTCGACACTGAAGCTTTCTTT.

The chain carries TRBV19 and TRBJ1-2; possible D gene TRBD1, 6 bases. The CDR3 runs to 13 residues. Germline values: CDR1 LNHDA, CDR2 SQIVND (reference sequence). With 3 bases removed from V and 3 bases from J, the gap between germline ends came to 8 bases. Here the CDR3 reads CASSIRQDYGYTF. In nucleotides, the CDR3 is TGTGCCAGTAGTATCCGACAGGACTATGGCTACACCTTC.

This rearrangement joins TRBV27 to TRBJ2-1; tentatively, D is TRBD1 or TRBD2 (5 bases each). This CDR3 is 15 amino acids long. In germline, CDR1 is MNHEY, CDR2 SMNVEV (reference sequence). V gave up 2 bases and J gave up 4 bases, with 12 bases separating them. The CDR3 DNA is TGTGCCAGCAGTTTAGGGGGTTCCCTGTACAATGAGCAGTTCTTC. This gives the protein CASSLGGSLYNEQFF.

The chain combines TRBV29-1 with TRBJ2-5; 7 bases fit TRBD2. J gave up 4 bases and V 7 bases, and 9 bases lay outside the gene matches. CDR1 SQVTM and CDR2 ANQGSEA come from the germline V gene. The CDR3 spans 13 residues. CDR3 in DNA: TGCAGCGCCGCCGTCGGCGGGGGAGAGACCCAGTACTTC. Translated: CSAAVGGGETQYF.

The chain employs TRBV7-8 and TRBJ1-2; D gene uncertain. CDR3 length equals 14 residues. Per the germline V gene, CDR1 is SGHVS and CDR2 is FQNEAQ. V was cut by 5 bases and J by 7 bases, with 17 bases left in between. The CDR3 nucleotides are TGTGCCAGCAGCCCCCCCGGACCCCAGGCTGGCTACACCTTC. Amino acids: CASSPPGPQAGYTF. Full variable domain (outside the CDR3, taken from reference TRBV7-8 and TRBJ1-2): GAGVSQSPRYKVAKRGQDVALRCDPISGHVSLFWYQQALGQGPEFLTYFQNEAQLDKSGLPSDRFFAERPEGSVSTLKIQRTQQEDSAVYLCASSPPGPQAGYTFGSGTRLTVV.

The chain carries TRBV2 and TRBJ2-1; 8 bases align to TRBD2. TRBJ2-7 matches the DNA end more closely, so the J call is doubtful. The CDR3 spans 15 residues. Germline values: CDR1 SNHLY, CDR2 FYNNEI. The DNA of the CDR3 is TGTGCCAGCAGCGCGACTAGCGCGGGTTACAATGAGCAGTACTTC. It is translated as CASSATSAGYNEQYF.

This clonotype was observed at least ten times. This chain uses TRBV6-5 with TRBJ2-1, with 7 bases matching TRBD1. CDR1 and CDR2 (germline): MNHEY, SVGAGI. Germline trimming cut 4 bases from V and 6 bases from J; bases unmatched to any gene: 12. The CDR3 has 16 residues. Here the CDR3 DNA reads TGTGCCAGCAGTTCCCCTTTCCGGGACAGCCCCAATGAGCAGTTCTTC. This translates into CASSSPFRDSPNEQFF.

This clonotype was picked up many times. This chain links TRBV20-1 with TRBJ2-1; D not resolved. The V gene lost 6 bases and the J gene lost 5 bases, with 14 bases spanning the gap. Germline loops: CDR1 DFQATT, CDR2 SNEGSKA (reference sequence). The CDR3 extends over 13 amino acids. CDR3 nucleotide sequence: TGCAGTGCCACCCTCCCCCCGAACAATGAGCAGTTCTTC. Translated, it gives CSATLPPNNEQFF.